Listed below are T cell receptor beta chains from one sample, sequenced in a study of tumor-infiltrating lymphocytes in localized non-small cell lung cancer. This table comes from immunoSEQ multiplex PCR, and its TCRdb copy is limited to in-frame clones, with some not included. The data contain 9,500 to 11,000 clones, about 75% of them singletons. Material for sequencing was uninvolved lung tissue not adjacent to the tumor. These TCRs come from a human donor with non-small cell lung cancer. CDR3s include the opening cysteine and the closing phenylalanine or tryptophan. A D gene is named only where the DNA matches it firmly. Rows may omit the clone size; those that give it use once, few, many or a size class.

once	TRBJ1-4	TRBV4-3	.	TGCGCCAGCAGCCAAGATCTCCGGGTAGTCGGTGAAAAACTGTTTTTT	CASSQDLRVVGEKLFF
.	TRBJ2-7	TRBV7-9	TRBD2	TGTGCCAGCAGCTCGGACCAAGTAGCGGGCCGGCTACTCTACGAGCAGTACTTC	CASSSDQVAGRLLYEQYF
once	TRBJ1-4	TRBV29-1	.	TGCAGCGTTGATGAAGGGGTTGAAAAACTGTTTTTT	CSVDEGVEKLFF
.	TRBJ2-7	TRBV11-1	.	TGTGCCAGCAGCCAACAGGCCCCCTACGAGCAGTACTTC	CASSQQAPYEQYF
.	TRBJ2-3	TRBV5-4	.	TGTGCCAGCAAACTAGGCGGGGGCACAGATACGCAGTATTTT	CASKLGGGTDTQYF
once	TRBJ1-2	TRBV19	.	TGTGCCAGTAGTATAGGGACAGATCGGGGTGGCTACACCTTC	CASSIGTDRGGYTF
few	TRBJ1-2	TRBV15	TRBD1	TGTGCCACCAGCAGGGACAGGGGCAGCTATGGCTACACCTTC	CATSRDRGSYGYTF
.	TRBJ1-1	TRBV4-3	.	TGCGCCAGCAGCCAAGAGGCCCAAATGAACACTGAAGCTTTCTTT	CASSQEAQMNTEAFF
.	TRBJ1-6	TRBV7-2	TRBD1	TGTGCCAGCAGCTTATGGGCAGGGGGGCGTTCACCCCTCCACTTT	CASSLWAGGRSPLHF
.	TRBJ1-1	TRBV5-1	.	TGCGCCAGCAGCACATTTCTGAACACTGAAGCTTTCTTT	CASSTFLNTEAFF
.	TRBJ2-2	TRBV27	TRBD2	TGTGCCACCATGGGGCGGGAGGTAAACGGGGAGCTGTTTTTT	CATMGREVNGELFF
.	TRBJ2-2	TRBV2	.	TGTGCCAGCAGTGAGATAGCGAACACCGGGGAGCTGTTTTTT	CASSEIANTGELFF
.	TRBJ2-5	TRBV7-8	TRBD1	TGTGCCAGCAGCTCTACGACAGGGGACGGTATGGAGACCCAGTACTTC	CASSSTTGDGMETQYF
.	TRBJ1-2	TRBV6-5	TRBD1	TGTGCCAGCAGTTACACCGGACAGGGGAATGGCTACACCTTC	CASSYTGQGNGYTF
.	TRBJ2-7	TRBV5-1	.	TGCGCCAGCAGCTTGGGCGGCATCCCCTACGAGCAGTACTTC	CASSLGGIPYEQYF
.	TRBJ2-3	TRBV5-4	TRBD2	TGTGCCAGCAGCAGATCTAGCGGGGGGCCTTCAGATACGCAGTATTTT	CASSRSSGGPSDTQYF
.	TRBJ1-1	TRBV25-1	TRBD1	TGTGCCAGCAGTGTCGACAGGGGGAGGAACACTGAAGCTTTCTTT	CASSVDRGRNTEAFF
few	TRBJ1-4	TRBV5-6	.	TGTGCCAGCAGCTTGAGAGGGGAGGATGAAAAACTGTTTTTT	CASSLRGEDEKLFF
.	TRBJ1-2	TRBV19	.	TGTGCCAGTAGTATAGGGGAGCAGGGGCGGCCGGCGGGCTACACCTTC	CASSIGEQGRPAGYTF
.	TRBJ2-1	TRBV5-1	TRBD2	TGCGCCAGCAGCTCTGGGGGACTAGCGGGAGTCCATGAGCAGTTCTTC	CASSSGGLAGVHEQFF
.	TRBJ1-2	TRBV19	.	TGTGCCAGTAGTATCTGGGAGACAGGCCCCTATGGCTACACCTTC	CASSIWETGPYGYTF
.	TRBJ2-3	TRBV5-8	.	TGTGCCAGCAGCTTTCTAAGCACAGATACGCAGTATTTT	CASSFLSTDTQYF
few	TRBJ1-6	TRBV25-1	.	TGTGCCAGCAGTGAACCACAGGGTAATTCACCCCTCCACTTT	CASSEPQGNSPLHF
.	TRBJ1-1	TRBV30	.	TGTGCCTGGACGCCACCGGGACTGTACACTGAAGCTTTCTTT	CAWTPPGLYTEAFF
.	TRBJ2-7	TRBV7-9	TRBD2	TGTGCCAGCAGTCCCAGACTAGCGGGAGGGCTTCACGAGCAGTACTTC	CASSPRLAGGLHEQYF
.	TRBJ1-1	TRBV5-1	.	TGCGCCAGCAGCTTGGCCGGGAGGAACACTGAAGCTTTCTTT	CASSLAGRNTEAFF
.	TRBJ2-2	TRBV4-3	.	TGCGCCAGCAGCCAAAGGGTAACAGGGGAGCTGTTTTTT	CASSQRVTGELFF
few	TRBJ2-7	TRBV9	.	TGTGCCAGCAGCCCGGAAGCGAACGAGCAGTACTTC	CASSPEANEQYF
.	TRBJ2-7	TRBV5-1	.	TGCGCCAGCAGCTTGGCTTTACGGGTGGCTGGCGAGCAGTACTTC	CASSLALRVAGEQYF
.	TRBJ1-5	TRBV2	.	TGTGCCAGCAAACGACAGGACAATCAGCCCCAGCATTTT	CASKRQDNQPQHF
.	TRBJ2-4	TRBV4-3	.	TGCGCCAGCAGCCCTGGACGCGGATTAAACATTCAGTACTTC	CASSPGRGLNIQYF
.	TRBJ2-3	TRBV19	.	TGTGCCAGTACTAGAGTGGGATCACGCACAGATACGCAGTATTTT	CASTRVGSRTDTQYF
.	TRBJ2-5	TRBV11-2	TRBD2	TGTGCCAGCAGCTTAGGAACTAGCGGGGGGGCCAGGGAGACCCAGTACTTC	CASSLGTSGGARETQYF
.	TRBJ2-1	TRBV28	TRBD1	TGTGCCAGCAGTTTACTTACGACAGGGGGCGAGTTCTTC	CASSLLTTGGEFF
.	TRBJ1-5	TRBV28	.	TGTGCCAGCACCCAGGAGGGGGGGGGCAATCAGCCCCAGCATTTT	CASTQEGGGNQPQHF
.	TRBJ1-6	TRBV6-5	TRBD1	TGTGCCAGCAGGCCCGGGACAGGGTTTAATTCACCCCTCCACTTT	CASRPGTGFNSPLHF
.	TRBJ2-7	TRBV28	.	TGTGCCAGCAGTACAGATCCCAATAGCTCCTACGAGCAGTACTTC	CASSTDPNSSYEQYF
.	TRBJ1-2	TRBV6-5	.	TGTGCCAGCAGTCTCCTCCAGGGGTCTAACTATGGCTACACCTTC	CASSLLQGSNYGYTF
.	TRBJ1-3	TRBV6-5	.	TGTGCCAGCAGTTACTCAGGGGCGACAGGTGGAAACACCATATATTTT	CASSYSGATGGNTIYF
.	TRBJ1-1	TRBV7-9	.	TGTGCCAGCAGCTTCGAAGGGTCCCTGAACACTGAAGCTTTCTTT	CASSFEGSLNTEAFF
.	TRBJ1-2	TRBV5-1	TRBD1	TGCGCCAGCAGCTTTGACAGGGGCGGCTATGGCTACACCTTC	CASSFDRGGYGYTF
.	TRBJ1-2	TRBV7-3	.	TGTGCCAGCAGTCGAACAGGGAAAGGAACCTATGGCTACACCTTC	CASSRTGKGTYGYTF
.	TRBJ1-1	TRBV2	.	TGTGCCAGCAGTGTAACCTTCCAGTCTGGAAATGAAGCTTTCTTT	CASSVTFQSGNEAFF
.	TRBJ2-5	TRBV6-5	.	TGTGCCAGCAGTTACGGAGAGACCCAGTACTTC	CASSYGETQYF
.	TRBJ2-2	TRBV5-6	TRBD2	TGTGCCAGCATCATGGGAGGGCGAGGGACCGGGGAGCTGTTTTTT	CASIMGGRGTGELFF